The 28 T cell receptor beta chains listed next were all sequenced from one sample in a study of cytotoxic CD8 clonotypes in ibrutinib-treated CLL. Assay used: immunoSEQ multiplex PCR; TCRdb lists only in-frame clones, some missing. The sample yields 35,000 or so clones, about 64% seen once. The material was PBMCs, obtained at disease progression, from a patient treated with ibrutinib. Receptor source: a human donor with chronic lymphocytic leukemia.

CDR3 amino acids: CASSSVSVNSYEQYF. The DNA for the CDR3 is TGTGCCAGCAGCTCAGTATCTGTGAACTCCTACGAGCAGTACTTC. V and J are TRBV11-2 and TRBJ2-7; D gene unclear. V gave up 4 bases and J gave up 0 bases, with 13 bases separating them. The length of the CDR3 is 15 residues. Germline lookup yields CDR1 SGHAT and CDR2 FQNNGV. The complete variable domain, with remaining parts taken from reference TRBV11-2 and TRBJ2-7, reads EAGVAQSPRYKIIEKRQSVAFWCNPISGHATLYWYQQILGQGPKLLIQFQNNGVVDDSQLPKDRFSAERLKGVDSTLKIQPAKLEDSAVYLCASSSVSVNSYEQYFGPGTRLTVT.

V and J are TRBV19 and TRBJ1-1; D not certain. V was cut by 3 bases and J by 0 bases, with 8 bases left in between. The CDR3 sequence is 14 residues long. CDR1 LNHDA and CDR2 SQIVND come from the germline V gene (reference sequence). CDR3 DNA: TGTGCCAGTAGTATCAGCGTAATGAACACTGAAGCTTTCTTT. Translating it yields CASSISVMNTEAFF.

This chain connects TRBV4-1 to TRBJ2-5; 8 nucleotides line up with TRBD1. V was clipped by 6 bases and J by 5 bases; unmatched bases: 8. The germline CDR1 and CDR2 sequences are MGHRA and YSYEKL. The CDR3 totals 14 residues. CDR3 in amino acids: CASSRTGGGETQYF. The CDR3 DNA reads TGCGCCAGCAGTCGCACAGGGGGTGGGGAGACCCAGTACTTC.

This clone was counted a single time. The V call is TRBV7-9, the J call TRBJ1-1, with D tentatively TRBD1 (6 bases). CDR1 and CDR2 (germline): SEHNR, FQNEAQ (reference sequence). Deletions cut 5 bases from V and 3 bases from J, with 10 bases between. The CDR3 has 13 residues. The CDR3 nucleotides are TGTGCCAGCAGCCGGACAGAGGACACTGAAGCTTTCTTT. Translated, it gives CASSRTEDTEAFF.

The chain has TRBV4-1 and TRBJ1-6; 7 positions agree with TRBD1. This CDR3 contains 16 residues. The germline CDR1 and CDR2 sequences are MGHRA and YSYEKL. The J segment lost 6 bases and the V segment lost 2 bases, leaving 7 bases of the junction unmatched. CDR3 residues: CASSQRQGGSNSPLHF. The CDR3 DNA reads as TGCGCCAGCAGCCAAAGACAGGGAGGCTCTAATTCACCCCTCCACTTT.

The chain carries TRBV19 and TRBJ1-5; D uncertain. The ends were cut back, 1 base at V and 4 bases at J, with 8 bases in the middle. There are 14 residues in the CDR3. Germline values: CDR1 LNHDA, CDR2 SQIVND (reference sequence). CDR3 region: CASSIGASNQPQHF. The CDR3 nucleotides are TGTGCCAGTAGTATAGGGGCCAGTAATCAGCCCCAGCATTTT.

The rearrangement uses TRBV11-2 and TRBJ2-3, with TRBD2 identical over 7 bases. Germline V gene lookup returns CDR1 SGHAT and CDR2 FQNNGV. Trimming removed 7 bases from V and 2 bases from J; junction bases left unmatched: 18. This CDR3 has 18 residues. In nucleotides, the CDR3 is TGTGCCAGCAACTCGGGGGGTAGCGGACTTACTAACACAGATACGCAGTATTTT. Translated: CASNSGGSGLTNTDTQYF.

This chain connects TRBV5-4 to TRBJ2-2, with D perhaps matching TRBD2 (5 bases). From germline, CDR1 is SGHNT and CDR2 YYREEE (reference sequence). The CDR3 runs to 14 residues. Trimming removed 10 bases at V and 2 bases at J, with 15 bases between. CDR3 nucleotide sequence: TGTGCCGGTAGAAATCGGGGAAACACCGGGGAGCTGTTTTTT. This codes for CAGRNRGNTGELFF.

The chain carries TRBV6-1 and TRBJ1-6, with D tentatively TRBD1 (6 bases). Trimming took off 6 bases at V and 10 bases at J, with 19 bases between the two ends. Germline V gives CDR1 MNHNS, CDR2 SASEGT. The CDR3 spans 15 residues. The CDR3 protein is CASSAGSGAGSPLHF. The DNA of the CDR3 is TGTGCCAGCAGCGCCGGGTCAGGGGCCGGATCACCCCTCCACTTT.

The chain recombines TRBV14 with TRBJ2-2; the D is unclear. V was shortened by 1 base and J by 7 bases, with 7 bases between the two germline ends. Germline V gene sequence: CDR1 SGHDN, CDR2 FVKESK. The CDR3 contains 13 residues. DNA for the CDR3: TGTGCCAGCAGCCAAGTGGGGATCGGGGAGCTGTTTTTT. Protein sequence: CASSQVGIGELFF.

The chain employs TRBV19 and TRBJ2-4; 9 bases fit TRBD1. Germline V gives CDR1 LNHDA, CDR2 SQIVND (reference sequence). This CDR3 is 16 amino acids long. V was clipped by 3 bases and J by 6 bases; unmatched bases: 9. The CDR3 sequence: CASSIGGQGIRNIQYF. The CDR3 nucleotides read TGTGCCAGTAGTATCGGGGGACAGGGTATTCGAAACATTCAGTACTTC.

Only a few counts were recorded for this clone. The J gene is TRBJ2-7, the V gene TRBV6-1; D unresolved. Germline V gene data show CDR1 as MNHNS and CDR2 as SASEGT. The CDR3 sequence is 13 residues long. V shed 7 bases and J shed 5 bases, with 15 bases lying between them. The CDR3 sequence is CASTSYGLHEQYF. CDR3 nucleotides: TGTGCCAGCACCTCATACGGTCTCCACGAGCAGTACTTC.

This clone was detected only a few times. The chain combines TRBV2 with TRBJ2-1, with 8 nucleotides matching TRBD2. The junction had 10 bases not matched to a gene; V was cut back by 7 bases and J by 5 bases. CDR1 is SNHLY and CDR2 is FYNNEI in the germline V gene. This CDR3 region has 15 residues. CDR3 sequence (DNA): TGTGCCAGCACCCCCTCGGCGGGGGGTAACAATGAGCAGTTCTTC. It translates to CASTPSAGGNNEQFF.

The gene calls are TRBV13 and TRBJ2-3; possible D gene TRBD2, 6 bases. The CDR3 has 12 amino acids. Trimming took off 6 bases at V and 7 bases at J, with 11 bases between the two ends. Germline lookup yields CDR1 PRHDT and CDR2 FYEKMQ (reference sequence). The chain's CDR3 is CASSELANTQYF. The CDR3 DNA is TGTGCCAGCAGTGAACTAGCAAATACGCAGTATTTT.

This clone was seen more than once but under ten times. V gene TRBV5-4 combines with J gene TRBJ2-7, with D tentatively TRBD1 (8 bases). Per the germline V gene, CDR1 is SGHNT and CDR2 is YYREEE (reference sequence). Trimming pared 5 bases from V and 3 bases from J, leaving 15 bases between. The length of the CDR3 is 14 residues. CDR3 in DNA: TGTGCCAGCAGTCCACAGGGGGGGGACTACGAGCAGTACTTC. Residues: CASSPQGGDYEQYF.

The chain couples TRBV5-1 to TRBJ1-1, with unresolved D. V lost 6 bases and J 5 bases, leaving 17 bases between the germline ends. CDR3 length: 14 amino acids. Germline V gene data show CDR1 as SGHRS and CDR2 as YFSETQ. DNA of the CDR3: TGCGCCAGCACCCCCGGGCCCCAAGGGACTGAAGCTTTCTTT. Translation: CASTPGPQGTEAFF.

CDR3 loop: CASRLADPWDEQFF. CDR3 coding DNA: TGCGCCAGCCGACTTGCGGACCCCTGGGATGAGCAGTTCTTC. This rearrangement joins TRBV4-1 to TRBJ2-1, with D unresolved. The germline V and J ends were trimmed by 8 bases and 8 bases, with 19 bases remaining between them. Germline CDR1 MGHRA, CDR2 YSYEKL. The CDR3 extends over 14 amino acids.

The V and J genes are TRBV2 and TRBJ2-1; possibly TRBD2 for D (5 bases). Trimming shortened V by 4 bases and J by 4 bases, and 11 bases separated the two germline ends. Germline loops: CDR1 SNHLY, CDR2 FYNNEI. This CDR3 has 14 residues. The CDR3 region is CASSVSGIYNEQFF. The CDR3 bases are TGTGCCAGCAGTGTATCCGGGATTTACAATGAGCAGTTCTTC. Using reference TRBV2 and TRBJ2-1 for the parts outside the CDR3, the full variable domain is EPEVTQTPSHQVTQMGQEVILRCVPISNHLYFYWYRQILGQKVEFLVSFYNNEISEKSEIFDDQFSVERPDGSNFTLKIRSTKLEDSAMYFCASSVSGIYNEQFFGPGTRLTVL.

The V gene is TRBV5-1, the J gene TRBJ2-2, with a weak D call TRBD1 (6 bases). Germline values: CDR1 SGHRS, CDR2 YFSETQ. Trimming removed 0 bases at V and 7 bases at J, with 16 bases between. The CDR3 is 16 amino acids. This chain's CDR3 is CASSLDQGQYYGELFF. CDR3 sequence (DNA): TGCGCCAGCAGCTTGGACCAGGGGCAGTATTACGGGGAGCTGTTTTTT. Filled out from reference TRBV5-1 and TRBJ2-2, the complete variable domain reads KAGVTQTPRYLIKTRGQQVTLSCSPISGHRSVSWYQQTPGQGLQFLFEYFSETQRNKGNFPGRFSGRQFSNSRSEMNVSTLELGDSALYLCASSLDQGQYYGELFFGEGSRLTVL.

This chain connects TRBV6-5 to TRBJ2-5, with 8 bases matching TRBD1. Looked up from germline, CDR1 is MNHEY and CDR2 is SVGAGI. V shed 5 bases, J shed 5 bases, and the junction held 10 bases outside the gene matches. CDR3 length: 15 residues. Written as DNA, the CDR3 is TGTGCCAGCAGTCCGTCACAGGGGGTCGGGGAGACCCAGTACTTC. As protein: CASSPSQGVGETQYF.

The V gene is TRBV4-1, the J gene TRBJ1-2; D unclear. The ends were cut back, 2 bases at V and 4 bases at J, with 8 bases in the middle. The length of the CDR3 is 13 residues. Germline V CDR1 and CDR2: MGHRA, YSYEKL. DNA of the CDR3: TGCGCCAGCAGCCAATCCAACAGCTATGGCTACACCTTC. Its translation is CASSQSNSYGYTF.

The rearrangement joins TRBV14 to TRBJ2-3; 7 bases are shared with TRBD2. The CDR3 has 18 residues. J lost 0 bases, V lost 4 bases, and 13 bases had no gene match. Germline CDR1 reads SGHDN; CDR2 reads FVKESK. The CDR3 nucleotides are TGTGCCAGCAGCCGCCTCGGCGGGGGAAGGGCGAGCACAGATACGCAGTATTTT. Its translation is CASSRLGGGRASTDTQYF.

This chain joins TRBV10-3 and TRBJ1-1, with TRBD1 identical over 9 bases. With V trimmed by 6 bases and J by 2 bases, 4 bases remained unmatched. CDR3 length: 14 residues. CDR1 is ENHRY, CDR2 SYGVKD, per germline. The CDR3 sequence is CAIRDRGSNTEAFF. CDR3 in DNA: TGTGCCATCAGAGACAGGGGGAGTAACACTGAAGCTTTCTTT.

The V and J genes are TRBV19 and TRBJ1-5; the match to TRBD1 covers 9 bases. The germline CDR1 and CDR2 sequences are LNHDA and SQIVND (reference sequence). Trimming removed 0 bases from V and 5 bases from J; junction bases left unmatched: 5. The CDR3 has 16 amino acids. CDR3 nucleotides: TGTGCCAGTAGTATAGATCTGGGACAGGGATATCAGCCCCAGCATTTT. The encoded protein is CASSIDLGQGYQPQHF.

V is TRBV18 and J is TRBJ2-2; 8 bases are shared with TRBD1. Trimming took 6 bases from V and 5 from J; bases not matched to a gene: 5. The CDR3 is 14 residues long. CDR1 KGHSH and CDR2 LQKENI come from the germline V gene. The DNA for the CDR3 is TGTGCCAGCTCGCCAGGGGGCGAGACCGGGGAGCTGTTTTTT. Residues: CASSPGGETGELFF.

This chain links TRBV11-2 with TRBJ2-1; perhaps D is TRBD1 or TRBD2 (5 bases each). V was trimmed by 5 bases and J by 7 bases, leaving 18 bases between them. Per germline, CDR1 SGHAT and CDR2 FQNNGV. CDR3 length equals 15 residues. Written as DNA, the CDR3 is TGTGCCAGCAGCCCGGGTGACTACAGGACTAATGAGCAGTTCTTC. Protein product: CASSPGDYRTNEQFF.

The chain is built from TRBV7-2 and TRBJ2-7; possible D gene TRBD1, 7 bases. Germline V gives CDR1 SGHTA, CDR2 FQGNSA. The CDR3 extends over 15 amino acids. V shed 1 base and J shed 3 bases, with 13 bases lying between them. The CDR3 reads CASSLGAGGFYEQYF. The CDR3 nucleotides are TGTGCCAGCAGCTTAGGGGCAGGGGGGTTCTACGAGCAGTACTTC.

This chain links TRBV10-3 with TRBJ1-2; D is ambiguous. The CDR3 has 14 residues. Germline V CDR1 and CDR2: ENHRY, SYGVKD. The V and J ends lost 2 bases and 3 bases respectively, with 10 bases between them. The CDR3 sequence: CAISEQIGDYGYTF. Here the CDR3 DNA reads TGTGCCATCAGTGAGCAGATTGGGGACTATGGCTACACCTTC.